The 26 T cell receptor beta chains below come from one sample, sequenced in a study of PD-L1 blockade in urothelial cancer. TCRdb keeps only in-frame clones here, not all; method: immunoSEQ multiplex PCR. The sample shows around 110,000 clones, around 89% of them seen only once. Time point specified: peripheral blood 6 weeks after treatment start. This material consisted of PBMCs, taken around atezolizumab (anti-PD-L1) treatment. These TCRs come from a man in his 60s with urothelial cancer.

The V gene is TRBV5-1, the J gene TRBJ2-2; tentatively, D is TRBD1 (6 bases). Germline CDR1 SGHRS, CDR2 YFSETQ. Trimming removed 9 bases at V and 2 bases at J, with 14 bases between. This CDR3 is built from 14 residues. The CDR3 loop is CAIRDTPNTGELFF. CDR3 sequence (DNA): TGCGCCATCCGGGACACACCTAACACCGGGGAGCTGTTTTTT.

The chain is built from TRBV30 and TRBJ2-6, with D possibly being TRBD2 (6 bases). This CDR3 has 14 residues. V shed 5 bases and J shed 2 bases, with 10 bases lying between them. CDR1 is GTSNPN, CDR2 SVGIG, per germline (reference sequence). The CDR3 spells CAWRRVPGANVLTF. In nucleotides, the CDR3 is TGTGCCTGGCGGAGGGTTCCTGGGGCCAACGTCCTGACTTTC.

Details on this clone: Within the sample, other DNA sequences also encode this same CDR3. The V gene is TRBV2, the J gene TRBJ1-2; 8 nucleotides agree with TRBD1. With V trimmed by 2 bases and J by 7 bases, 3 bases remained unmatched. The germline V gene encodes CDR1 SNHLY and CDR2 FYNNEI. This CDR3 has 13 residues. The CDR3 loop is CASSEQGASGYTF. The CDR3 DNA reads TGTGCCAGCAGTGAACAGGGGGCGAGTGGCTACACCTTC.

In regard to this clone: A read error may produce the germline difference seen at one junction end. The chain is built from TRBV5-4 and TRBJ2-5; D might be TRBD1 (6 bases). Germline V gene sequence: CDR1 SGHNT, CDR2 YYREEE (reference sequence). This CDR3 has 13 amino acids. CDR3 loop: CASRLAGEETQYF. The CDR3 DNA reads as TGTGCCAGCAGATTGGCAGGGGAAGAGACCCAGTACTTC.

The chain joins TRBV5-1 to TRBJ2-6; 10 nucleotides align to TRBD1. V lost 0 bases, J lost 3 bases, and 6 bases stayed unmatched. The CDR3 length is 18 residues. Germline CDR1 and CDR2: SGHRS and YFSETQ. The CDR3 region is CASSLAGQGLIGANVLTF. DNA for the CDR3: TGCGCCAGCAGCTTGGCGGGACAGGGGCTTATTGGGGCCAACGTCCTGACTTTC. Full variable domain (remainder filled in from reference TRBV5-1 and TRBJ2-6): KAGVTQTPRYLIKTRGQQVTLSCSPISGHRSVSWYQQTPGQGLQFLFEYFSETQRNKGNFPGRFSGRQFSNSRSEMNVSTLELGDSALYLCASSLAGQGLIGANVLTFGAGSRLTVL.

J is TRBJ2-7 and V is TRBV28; maybe TRBD1 (5 bases). Trimming stripped 4 bases from V and 5 bases from J, with 18 bases between. The CDR3 has 15 residues. Germline V lookup: CDR1 MDHEN, CDR2 SYDVKM. The CDR3 nucleotides are TGTGCCAGCAGTTACCCAGGGCTGAGGCTCGACGAGCAGTACTTC. Its translation: CASSYPGLRLDEQYF.

In its sample, this clone was seen once. The CDR3 nucleotides read TGTGCCAGCAGCTTGGAGCAGGTGACAGGGGGAGGAGAGACCCAGTACTTC. This encodes CASSLEQVTGGGETQYF. The chain recombines TRBV5-8 with TRBJ2-5, with 9 bases aligning to TRBD1. This CDR3 comprises 17 residues. Trimming cost V 0 bases and J 4 bases; bases outside gene matches: 10. Germline CDR1 SGHTS, CDR2 YDEGEE.

The rearrangement links TRBV7-9 to TRBJ1-2, with 9 bases fitting TRBD1. Germline-derived CDR1 and CDR2 are SEHNR and FQNEAQ (reference sequence). The CDR3 runs 13 residues. Trimming cost V 4 bases and J 8 bases; bases outside gene matches: 5. Here the CDR3 DNA reads TGTGCCAGCAGCTCCCAGACAGGGGGAGGCTACACCTTC. Protein sequence: CASSSQTGGGYTF.

The J gene is TRBJ2-1, the V gene TRBV19, with 10 nucleotides matching TRBD2. The V gene end was trimmed by 5 bases and the J gene end by 7 bases; junction bases not matched to a gene: 8. This CDR3 is built from 15 residues. Germline CDR1 and CDR2: LNHDA and SQIVND (reference sequence). The CDR3 DNA reads TGTGCCAGTAGTGGTCTAGCGGGGGCTCTAAATGAGCAGTTCTTC. Its translation is CASSGLAGALNEQFF.

This clone was found once. The chain links TRBV6-5 to TRBJ2-2; perhaps TRBD2 as D (5 bases). CDR1 and CDR2 from the germline V gene are MNHEY and SVGAGI. V was shortened by 0 bases and J by 0 bases, with 8 bases between the two germline ends. This CDR3 region has 16 residues. CDR3 DNA: TGTGCCAGCAGTTACTCGCGGGCCGCGAACACCGGGGAGCTGTTTTTT. Its translation: CASSYSRAANTGELFF.

This chain connects TRBV13 to TRBJ2-7; tentatively, D is TRBD2 (5 bases). Germline CDR1 is PRHDT and CDR2 is FYEKMQ (reference sequence). The CDR3 sequence is 16 residues long. The V end lost 0 bases, the J end lost 7 bases, and 19 bases lay between the germline ends. The CDR3 here is CASSLGLMIRGREQYF. CDR3 nucleotide sequence: TGTGCCAGCAGCTTAGGCCTAATGATTCGGGGTAGGGAGCAGTACTTC.

V is TRBV1 and J is TRBJ1-1. TRBV1 is recorded as a pseudogene. The CDR3 spans 16 residues. The CDR3 here is CTSSQRGGRQGTEAFF. In nucleotides, the CDR3 is TGCACCAGCAGCCAGAGGGGGGGGCGGCAGGGGACTGAAGCTTTCTTT.

The chain is built from TRBV28 and TRBJ2-7; TRBD1 aligns across 9 bases. The germline V gene has CDR1 MDHEN and CDR2 SYDVKM. The CDR3 runs 21 residues. The ends lost 2 bases at V and 0 bases at J; junction bases unmatched: 20. The CDR3 spells CASSLNSLLGTGTGISYEQYF. The CDR3 region has the DNA TGTGCCAGCAGTTTAAATAGCTTATTGGGTACCGGGACAGGGATCTCCTACGAGCAGTACTTC.

The genes are TRBV10-2 and TRBJ2-5; TRBD2 is a possible D gene (5 bases). Germline CDR1 reads WSHSY; CDR2 reads SAAADI. Trimming took 9 bases from V and 5 from J, leaving 10 bases between them. This CDR3 has 11 amino acids. CDR3 coding DNA: TGCGCCAGTCAAACGGGGGAGACCCAGTACTTC. Its protein is CASQTGETQYF.

The chain employs TRBV5-1 and TRBJ2-3, with 10 positions matching TRBD2. Trimming took 0 bases from V and 4 from J; bases not matched to a gene: 8. Germline loops: CDR1 SGHRS, CDR2 YFSETQ. The CDR3 consists of 17 residues. The CDR3 bases are TGCGCCAGCAGCTTGGCCCCTAGCGGGAGAAGATCAGATACGCAGTATTTT. Translated, it gives CASSLAPSGRRSDTQYF.

The rearrangement uses TRBV5-1 and TRBJ2-5; 8 positions match TRBD1. Germline CDR1 SGHRS, CDR2 YFSETQ. J lost 2 bases, V lost 6 bases, and 3 bases had no gene match. The CDR3 loop spans 13 amino acids. The CDR3 region has the DNA TGCGCCAGCACTAGGGACAGGCAAGAGACCCAGTACTTC. Translating gives CASTRDRQETQYF. Full variable domain (missing parts from reference TRBV5-1 and TRBJ2-5): KAGVTQTPRYLIKTRGQQVTLSCSPISGHRSVSWYQQTPGQGLQFLFEYFSETQRNKGNFPGRFSGRQFSNSRSEMNVSTLELGDSALYLCASTRDRQETQYFGPGTRLLVL.

J is TRBJ1-1 and V is TRBV7-9; D not resolved. In germline, CDR1 is SEHNR, CDR2 FQNEAQ (reference sequence). V lost 0 bases to trimming and J lost 5 bases, with 10 bases between them. The CDR3 extends over 14 amino acids. The chain's CDR3 is CASSLALTRTEAFF. The CDR3, as DNA: TGTGCCAGCAGCTTAGCCCTGACAAGGACTGAAGCTTTCTTT. Based on the CDR3 plus reference TRBV7-9 and TRBJ1-1, the full variable domain is DTGVSQNPRHKITKRGQNVTFRCDPISEHNRLYWYRQTLGQGPEFLTYFQNEAQLEKSRLLSDRFSAERPKGSFSTLEIQRTEQGDSAMYLCASSLALTRTEAFFGQGTRLTVV.

The rearrangement uses TRBV5-1 and TRBJ2-5; 7 bases map to TRBD2. The CDR3 consists of 14 residues. Germline CDR1 and CDR2: SGHRS and YFSETQ. V lost 0 bases, J lost 5 bases, and 4 bases stayed unmatched. The DNA for the CDR3 is TGCGCCAGCAGCTTGGGCGGGAGAGGGGAGACCCAGTACTTC. The encoded protein is CASSLGGRGETQYF.

This chain links TRBV30 with TRBJ1-2; 8 nucleotides match TRBD1. This CDR3 contains 11 residues. In germline, CDR1 is GTSNPN, CDR2 SVGIG (reference sequence). The V and J ends lost 5 bases and 5 bases, in that order; junction bases with no gene match: 1. CDR3 in amino acids: CAWYRGYGYTF. DNA for the CDR3: TGTGCCTGGTACAGGGGGTATGGCTACACCTTC. Variable domain in full (rest from reference TRBV30 and TRBJ1-2): SQTIHQWPATLVQPVGSPLSLECTVEGTSNPNLYWYRQAAGRGLQLLFYSVGIGQISSEVPQNLSASRPQDRQFILSSKKLLLSDSGFYLCAWYRGYGYTFGSGTRLTVV.

This clone was observed once. V is TRBV9 and J is TRBJ1-2; 8 bases line up with TRBD1. Germline V gene data show CDR1 as SGDLS and CDR2 as YYNGEE. Germline trimming cut 2 bases from V and 7 bases from J; bases unmatched to any gene: 10. There are 15 residues in the CDR3. The CDR3 spells CASSVTDGTGRGYTF. Here the CDR3 DNA reads TGTGCCAGCAGCGTCACTGACGGGACAGGTCGTGGCTACACCTTC. Full variable domain (rest looked up from reference TRBV9 and TRBJ1-2): DSGVTQTPKHLITATGQRVTLRCSPRSGDLSVYWYQQSLDQGLQFLIQYYNGEERAKGNILERFSAQQFPDLHSELNLSSLELGDSALYFCASSVTDGTGRGYTFGSGTRLTVV.

The gene calls are TRBV9 and TRBJ2-5; D may be TRBD2 (5 bases). The V gene's germline CDR1 is SGDLS and CDR2 YYNGEE. Trimming stripped 4 bases from V and 0 bases from J, with 13 bases between. CDR3 length equals 15 residues. The CDR3 DNA is TGTGCCAGCAGCTCCGGGGTCGGGAACCAAGAGACCCAGTACTTC. This codes for CASSSGVGNQETQYF.

The chain is built from TRBV28 and TRBJ2-7, with 7 bases aligning to TRBD1. Unmatched junction bases numbered 12, after V lost 4 bases and J lost 3 bases. This CDR3 contains 16 residues. Per germline, CDR1 MDHEN and CDR2 SYDVKM. For the CDR3, the DNA is TGTGCCAGCAGTTCCCCCGGACAGGCCATGTTCTACGAGCAGTACTTC. Translated, it gives CASSSPGQAMFYEQYF. Looking up the rest from reference TRBV28 and TRBJ2-7 gives the full variable domain: DVKVTQSSRYLVKRTGEKVFLECVQDMDHENMFWYRQDPGLGLRLIYFSYDVKMKEKGDIPEGYSVSREKKERFSLILESASTNQTSMYLCASSSPGQAMFYEQYFGPGTRLTVT.

This chain uses TRBV28 with TRBJ2-7; 8 positions match TRBD1. The CDR3 is made up of 12 amino acids. CDR1 is MDHEN and CDR2 is SYDVKM in the germline V gene. V shed 7 bases, J shed 4 bases, and the junction held 3 bases outside the gene matches. DNA of the CDR3: TGTGCCAGCACGGGACAGGCATACGAGCAGTACTTC. Amino acids: CASTGQAYEQYF.

The chain links TRBV7-9 to TRBJ2-7, with D perhaps matching TRBD2 (5 bases). CDR3 length: 14 residues. With 2 bases removed from V and 1 base from J, the gap between germline ends came to 9 bases. Germline V lookup: CDR1 SEHNR, CDR2 FQNEAQ (reference sequence). CDR3 sequence: CASSLQEVSYEQYF. The CDR3 nucleotides read TGTGCCAGCAGCTTACAGGAGGTGTCCTACGAGCAGTACTTC.

V and J are TRBV27 and TRBJ1-1, with D possibly TRBD1 on 5 matching bases. The V gene lost 1 base and the J gene lost 5 bases, with 8 bases spanning the gap. Germline V gene data show CDR1 as MNHEY and CDR2 as SMNVEV (reference sequence). This CDR3 comprises 13 residues. The CDR3 sequence: CASSLWEGTEAFF. The CDR3 DNA sequence: TGTGCCAGCAGTTTATGGGAGGGGACTGAAGCTTTCTTT.

V gene TRBV5-1 combines with J gene TRBJ2-7, with D perhaps matching TRBD1 (7 bases). The germline V gene has CDR1 SGHRS and CDR2 YFSETQ. CDR3 length: 16 residues. V was cut by 4 bases and J by 6 bases, with 23 bases left in between. CDR3: CASSEPGQARGGEQYF. CDR3 coding DNA: TGCGCCAGCAGCGAACCAGGACAGGCCAGGGGAGGCGAGCAGTACTTC.